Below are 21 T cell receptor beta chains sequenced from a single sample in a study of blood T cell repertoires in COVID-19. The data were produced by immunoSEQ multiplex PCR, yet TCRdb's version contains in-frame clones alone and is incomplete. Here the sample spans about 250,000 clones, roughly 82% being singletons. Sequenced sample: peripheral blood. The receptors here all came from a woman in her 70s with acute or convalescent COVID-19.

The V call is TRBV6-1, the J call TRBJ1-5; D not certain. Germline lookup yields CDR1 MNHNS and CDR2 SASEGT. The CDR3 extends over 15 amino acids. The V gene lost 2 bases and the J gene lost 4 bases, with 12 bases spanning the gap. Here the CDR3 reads CASSELYGGNQPQHF. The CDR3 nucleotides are TGTGCCAGCAGTGAATTGTATGGAGGGAATCAGCCCCAGCATTTT.

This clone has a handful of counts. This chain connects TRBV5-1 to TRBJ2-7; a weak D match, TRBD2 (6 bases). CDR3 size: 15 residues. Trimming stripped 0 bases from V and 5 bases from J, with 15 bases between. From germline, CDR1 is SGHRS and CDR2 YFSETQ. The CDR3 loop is CASSLGDFVGNEQYF. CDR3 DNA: TGCGCCAGCAGCTTGGGGGACTTTGTCGGGAACGAGCAGTACTTC. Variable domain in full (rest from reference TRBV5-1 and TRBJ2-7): KAGVTQTPRYLIKTRGQQVTLSCSPISGHRSVSWYQQTPGQGLQFLFEYFSETQRNKGNFPGRFSGRQFSNSRSEMNVSTLELGDSALYLCASSLGDFVGNEQYFGPGTRLTVT.

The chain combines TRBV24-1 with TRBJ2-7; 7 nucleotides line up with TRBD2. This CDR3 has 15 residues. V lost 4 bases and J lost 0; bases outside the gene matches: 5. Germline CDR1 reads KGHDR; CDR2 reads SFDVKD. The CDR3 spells CATSEGGGSSYEQYF. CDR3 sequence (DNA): TGTGCCACCAGTGAGGGCGGCGGGAGCTCCTACGAGCAGTACTTC.

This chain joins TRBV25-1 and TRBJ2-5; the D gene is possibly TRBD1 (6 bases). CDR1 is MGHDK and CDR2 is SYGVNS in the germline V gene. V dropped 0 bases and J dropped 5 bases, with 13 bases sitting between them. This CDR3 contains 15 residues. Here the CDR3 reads CASSEYQGSWETQYF. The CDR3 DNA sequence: TGTGCCAGCAGTGAATACCAGGGGAGCTGGGAGACCCAGTACTTC.

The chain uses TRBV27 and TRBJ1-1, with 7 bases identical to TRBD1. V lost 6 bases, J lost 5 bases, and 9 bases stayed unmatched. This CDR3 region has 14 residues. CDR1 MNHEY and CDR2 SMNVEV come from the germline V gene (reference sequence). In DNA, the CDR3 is TGTGCCAGCAGGAAGGGGGCGATCGGGACTGAAGCTTTCTTT. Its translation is CASRKGAIGTEAFF.

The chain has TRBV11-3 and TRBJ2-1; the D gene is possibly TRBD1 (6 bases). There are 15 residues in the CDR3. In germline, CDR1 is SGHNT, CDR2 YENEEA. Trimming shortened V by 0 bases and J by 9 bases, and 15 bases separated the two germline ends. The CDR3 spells CASSLESTGPREQFF. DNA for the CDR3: TGTGCCAGCAGCTTAGAGTCGACAGGCCCTCGTGAGCAGTTCTTC. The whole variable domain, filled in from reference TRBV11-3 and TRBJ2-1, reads EAGVVQSPRYKIIEKKQPVAFWCNPISGHNTLYWYLQNLGQGPELLIRYENEEAVDDSQLPKDRFSAERLKGVDSTLKIQPAELGDSAVYLCASSLESTGPREQFFGPGTRLTVL.

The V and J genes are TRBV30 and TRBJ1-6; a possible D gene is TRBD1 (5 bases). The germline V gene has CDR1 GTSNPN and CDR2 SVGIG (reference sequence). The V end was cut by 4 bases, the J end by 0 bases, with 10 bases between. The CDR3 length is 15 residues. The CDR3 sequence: CAWTPGISYNSPLHF. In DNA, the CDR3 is TGTGCCTGGACGCCAGGGATCTCCTATAATTCACCCCTCCACTTT.

The CDR3 sequence is CASSYIRDTEAFF. As DNA, the CDR3 is TGTGCCAGCAGTTATATACGGGACACTGAAGCTTTCTTT. The chain employs TRBV6-2 or TRBV6-3 and TRBJ1-1; D gene unclear. From germline, CDR1 is MNHEY and CDR2 SVGEGT. CDR3 size: 13 residues. V was trimmed by 3 bases and J by 3 bases, leaving 8 bases between them.

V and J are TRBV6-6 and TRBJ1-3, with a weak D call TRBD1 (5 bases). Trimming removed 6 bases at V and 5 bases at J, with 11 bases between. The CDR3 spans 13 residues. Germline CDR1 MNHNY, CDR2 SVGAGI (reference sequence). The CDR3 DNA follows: TGTGCCAGCAGACCGACAGAACGAAACACCATATATTTT. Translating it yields CASRPTERNTIYF.

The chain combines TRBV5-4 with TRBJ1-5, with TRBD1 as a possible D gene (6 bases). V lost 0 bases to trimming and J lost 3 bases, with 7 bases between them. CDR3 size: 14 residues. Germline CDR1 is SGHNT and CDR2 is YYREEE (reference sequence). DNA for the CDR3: TGTGCCAGCAGCTTGGACAGGGCCAATCAGCCCCAGCATTTT. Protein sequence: CASSLDRANQPQHF.

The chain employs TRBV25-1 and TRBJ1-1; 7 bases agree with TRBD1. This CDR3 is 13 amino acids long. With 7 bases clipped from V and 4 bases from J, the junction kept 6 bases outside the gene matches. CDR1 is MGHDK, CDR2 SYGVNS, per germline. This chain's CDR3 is CASMGQLGTEAFF. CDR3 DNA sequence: TGTGCCAGCATGGGACAGTTGGGCACTGAAGCTTTCTTT.

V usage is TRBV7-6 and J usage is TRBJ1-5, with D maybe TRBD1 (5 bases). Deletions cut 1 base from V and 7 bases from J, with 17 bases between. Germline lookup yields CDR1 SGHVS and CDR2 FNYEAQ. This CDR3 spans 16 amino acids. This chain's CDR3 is CASSLGTAGMVQPQHF. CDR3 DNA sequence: TGTGCCAGCAGCTTAGGCACCGCAGGGATGGTCCAGCCCCAGCATTTT.

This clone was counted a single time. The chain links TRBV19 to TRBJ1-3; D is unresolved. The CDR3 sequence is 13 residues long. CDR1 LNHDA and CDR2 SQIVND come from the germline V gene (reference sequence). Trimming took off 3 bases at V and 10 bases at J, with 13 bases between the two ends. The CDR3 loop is CASSITFRGTIYF. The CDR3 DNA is TGTGCCAGTAGTATTACGTTCCGGGGAACCATATATTTT. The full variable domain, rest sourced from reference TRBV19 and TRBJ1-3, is DGGITQSPKYLFRKEGQNVTLSCEQNLNHDAMYWYRQDPGQGLRLIYYSQIVNDFQKGDIAEGYSVSREKKESFPLTVTSAQKNPTAFYLCASSITFRGTIYFGEGSWLTVV.

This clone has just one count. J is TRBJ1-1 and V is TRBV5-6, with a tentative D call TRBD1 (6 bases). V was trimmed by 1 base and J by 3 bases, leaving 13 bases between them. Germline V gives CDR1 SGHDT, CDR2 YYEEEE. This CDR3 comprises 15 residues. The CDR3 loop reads CASSLFPGVDTEAFF. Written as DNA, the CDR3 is TGTGCCAGCAGCTTGTTTCCAGGGGTTGACACTGAAGCTTTCTTT. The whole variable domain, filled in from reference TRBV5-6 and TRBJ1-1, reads DAGVTQSPTHLIKTRGQQVTLRCSPKSGHDTVSWYQQALGQGPQFIFQYYEEEERQRGNFPDRFSGHQFPNYSSELNVNALLLGDSALYLCASSLFPGVDTEAFFGQGTRLTVV.

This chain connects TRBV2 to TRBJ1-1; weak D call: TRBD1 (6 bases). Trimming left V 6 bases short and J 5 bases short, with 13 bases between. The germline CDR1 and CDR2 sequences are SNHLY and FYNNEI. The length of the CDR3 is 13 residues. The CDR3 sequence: CASSVTGWTEAFF. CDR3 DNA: TGTGCCAGCAGCGTCACAGGGTGGACTGAAGCTTTCTTT.

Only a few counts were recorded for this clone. CDR3 protein: CASSLTGKEDGELFF. DNA of the CDR3: TGTGCCAGCAGCTTAACAGGGAAGGAGGACGGGGAGCTGTTTTTT. V usage is TRBV7-9 and J usage is TRBJ2-2, with a weak D call TRBD1 (6 bases). Germline loops: CDR1 SEHNR, CDR2 FQNEAQ (reference sequence). This CDR3 comprises 15 residues. V dropped 2 bases and J dropped 7 bases, with 14 bases sitting between them.

DNA of the CDR3: TGCGCCAGCAGCATATCCGACAGGGCCTACGAGCAGTACTTC. The encoded protein is CASSISDRAYEQYF. The rearrangement uses TRBV5-1 and TRBJ2-7, with TRBD1 matching over 7 bases. The germline CDR1 and CDR2 sequences are SGHRS and YFSETQ. The CDR3 consists of 14 residues. J was trimmed by 2 bases and V by 4 bases; bases with no gene match: 6.

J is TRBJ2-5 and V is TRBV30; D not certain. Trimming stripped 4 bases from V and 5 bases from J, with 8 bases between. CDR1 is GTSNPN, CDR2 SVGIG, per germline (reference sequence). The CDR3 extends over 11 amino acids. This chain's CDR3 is CAWTVGETQYF. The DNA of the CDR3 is TGTGCCTGGACAGTCGGGGAGACCCAGTACTTC.

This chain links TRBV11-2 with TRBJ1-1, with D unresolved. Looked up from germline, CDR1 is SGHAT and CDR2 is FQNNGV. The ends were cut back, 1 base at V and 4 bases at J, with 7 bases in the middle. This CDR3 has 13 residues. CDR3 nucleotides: TGTGCCAGCAGCTTAGTTGAGAGCACTGAAGCTTTCTTT. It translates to CASSLVESTEAFF.

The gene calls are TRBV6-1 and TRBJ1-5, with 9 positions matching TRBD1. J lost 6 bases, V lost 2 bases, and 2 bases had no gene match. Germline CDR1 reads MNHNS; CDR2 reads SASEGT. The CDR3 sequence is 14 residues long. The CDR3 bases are TGTGCCAGCAGTGAAATGACAGGGGGTCAGCCCCAGCATTTT. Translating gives CASSEMTGGQPQHF.

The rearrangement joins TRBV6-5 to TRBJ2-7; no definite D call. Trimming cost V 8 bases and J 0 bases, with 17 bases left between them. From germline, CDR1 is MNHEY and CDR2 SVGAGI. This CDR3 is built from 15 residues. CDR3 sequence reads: CASSYRFSSSYEQYF. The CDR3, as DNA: TGTGCCAGCTCCTATCGGTTCTCATCCTCCTACGAGCAGTACTTC.